One and the same sample provided the 8 T cell receptor beta chains below, sequenced in a study of human T cells and chemical hapten exposure. TCRdb used MiXCR to reprocess the RACE reads, holding one entry per CDR3 protein. The top ten clones hold 3.5% to 4.5% of a sample with 80,000 to 95,000 distinct CDR3 sequences, approximately 11% of them seen once. Time point reported: patch test 1, 2 weeks after DPC sensitization. Treatment noted: therapeutic diphenylcyclopropenone sensitization with weekly scalp DPC. The specimen was whole blood, collected in connection with sensitization to the hapten diphenylcyclopropenone (DPC). These receptors all come from a woman in her forties or fifties with alopecia areata. Some clones in this sample may be carry-over from other donors' samples.

This clonotype was seen a few times. This chain uses TRBV6-5 with TRBJ2-5; D is undetermined. This CDR3 is built from 12 residues. With 6 bases removed from V and 0 bases from J, the gap between germline ends came to 5 bases. Germline CDR1 reads MNHEY; CDR2 reads SVGAGI. The CDR3 region is CASRGYQETQYF. DNA of the CDR3: TGTGCCAGCAGGGGGTACCAAGAGACCCAGTACTTC.

This rearrangement joins TRBV28 to TRBJ2-3, with a possible D match to TRBD1 (6 bases). The germline V gene has CDR1 MDHEN and CDR2 SYDVKM. The ends were cut back, 7 bases at V and 1 base at J, with 15 bases in the middle. The CDR3 runs 15 residues. The DNA for the CDR3 is TGTGCCAGCACCCCGAGGGGGAAGGGCACAGATACGCAGTATTTT. Amino acid sequence: CASTPRGKGTDTQYF.

The genes are TRBV6-2 or TRBV6-3 and TRBJ1-1; no reliable D call. The CDR3 loop spans 16 amino acids. V gave up 7 bases and J gave up 5 bases, with 23 bases separating them. Germline values: CDR1 MNHEY, CDR2 SVGEGT. CDR3 sequence reads: CASTPISKLRETEAFF. CDR3 DNA sequence: TGTGCCAGCACCCCGATTTCAAAACTAAGAGAAACTGAAGCTTTCTTT.

Ten or more counts support this clonotype. The J gene is TRBJ2-3, the V gene TRBV5-1, with D uncertain. Germline V gene sequence: CDR1 SGHRS, CDR2 YFSETQ. This CDR3 has 14 amino acids. Trimming shortened V by 0 bases and J by 2 bases, and 7 bases separated the two germline ends. The CDR3 protein is CASSLAVDTDTQYF. The CDR3, as DNA: TGCGCCAGCAGCTTGGCGGTTGACACAGATACGCAGTATTTT.

This clonotype was seen ten or more times. The rearrangement uses TRBV6-6 and TRBJ1-2; a weak D match, TRBD1 (5 bases). The CDR3 length is 13 residues. Trimming took 7 bases from V and 4 from J, leaving 13 bases between them. Germline V CDR1 and CDR2: MNHNY, SVGAGI (reference sequence). CDR3 DNA sequence: TGTGCCAGCACCTACGCAGGGTCCTATGGCTACACCTTC. The encoded protein is CASTYAGSYGYTF.

This clonotype came up a few times. This sequence joins TRBV28 and TRBJ2-7; unclear D gene. This CDR3 spans 11 amino acids. Germline lookup yields CDR1 MDHEN and CDR2 SYDVKM. V lost 7 bases to trimming and J lost 12 bases, with 16 bases between them. CDR3 in DNA: TGTGCCAGCATGGGGTGGGCAAGTCTGTACTTC. Translation: CASMGWASLYF.

This clonotype has at least ten counts. This chain connects TRBV6-2 or TRBV6-3 to TRBJ2-3; no firm D call. The CDR3 consists of 14 residues. V lost 0 bases and J 2 bases, leaving 6 bases between the germline ends. Per germline, CDR1 MNHEY and CDR2 SVGEGT. For the CDR3, the DNA is TGTGCCAGCAGTTACTCGGAAGCCACAGATACGCAGTATTTT. It yields the protein CASSYSEATDTQYF.

This clonotype appeared a few times. The chain combines TRBV6-5 with TRBJ2-3; 11 nucleotides agree with TRBD2. Germline CDR1 MNHEY, CDR2 SVGAGI. V was pared by 2 bases and J by 4 bases, with 11 bases of the junction left unmatched. CDR3 length: 18 amino acids. CDR3 DNA sequence: TGTGCCAGCAGTTACCGCTACCCGACTAGCGGGATCGCAGATACGCAGTATTTT. Translated, it gives CASSYRYPTSGIADTQYF.